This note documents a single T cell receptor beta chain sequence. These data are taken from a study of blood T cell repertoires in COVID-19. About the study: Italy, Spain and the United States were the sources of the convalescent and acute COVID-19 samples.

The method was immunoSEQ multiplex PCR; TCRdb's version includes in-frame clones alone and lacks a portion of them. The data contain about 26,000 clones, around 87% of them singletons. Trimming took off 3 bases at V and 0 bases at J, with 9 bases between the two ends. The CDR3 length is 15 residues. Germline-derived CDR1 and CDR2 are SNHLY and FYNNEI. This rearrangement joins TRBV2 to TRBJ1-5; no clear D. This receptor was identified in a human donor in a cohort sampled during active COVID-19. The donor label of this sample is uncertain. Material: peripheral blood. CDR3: CASSDTVHSNQPQHF. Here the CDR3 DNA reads TGTGCCAGCAGTGATACAGTTCATAGCAATCAGCCCCAGCATTTT.